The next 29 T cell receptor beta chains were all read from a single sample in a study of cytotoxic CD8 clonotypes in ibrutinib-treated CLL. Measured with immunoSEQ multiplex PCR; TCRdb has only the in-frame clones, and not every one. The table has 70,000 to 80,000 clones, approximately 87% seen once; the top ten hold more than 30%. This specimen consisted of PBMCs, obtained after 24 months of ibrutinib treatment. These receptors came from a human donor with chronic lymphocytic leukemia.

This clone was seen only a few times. In nucleotides, the CDR3 is TGCGCCAGCAGCTTCGGACTAGCGCGGACCCAGTACTTC. Protein sequence: CASSFGLARTQYF. The rearrangement links TRBV5-1 to TRBJ2-5, with 9 bases lining up with TRBD2. V gave up 2 bases and J gave up 7 bases; unmatched junction bases: 3. CDR3 length: 13 amino acids. Germline CDR1 SGHRS, CDR2 YFSETQ.

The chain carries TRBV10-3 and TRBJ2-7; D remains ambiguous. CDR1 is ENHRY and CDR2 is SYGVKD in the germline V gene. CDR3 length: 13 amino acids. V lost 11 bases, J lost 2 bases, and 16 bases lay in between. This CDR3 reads CAAQKEFAYEQYF. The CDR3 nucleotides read TGTGCCGCTCAGAAAGAATTTGCCTACGAGCAGTACTTC.

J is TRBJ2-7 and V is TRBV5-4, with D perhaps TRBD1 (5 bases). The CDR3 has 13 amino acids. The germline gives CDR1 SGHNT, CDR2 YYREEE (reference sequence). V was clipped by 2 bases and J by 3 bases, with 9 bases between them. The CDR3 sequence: CASSLSRDYEQYF. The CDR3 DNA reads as TGTGCCAGCAGCTTATCCAGGGACTACGAGCAGTACTTC.

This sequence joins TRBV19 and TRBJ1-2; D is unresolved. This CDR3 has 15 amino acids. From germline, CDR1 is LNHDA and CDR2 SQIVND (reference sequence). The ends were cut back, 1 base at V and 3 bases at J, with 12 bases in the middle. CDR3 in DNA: TGTGCCAGTAGTATAGCGTTGCCACTGGACTATGGCTACACCTTC. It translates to CASSIALPLDYGYTF.

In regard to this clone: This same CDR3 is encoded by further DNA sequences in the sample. CDR3 region: CASSVGGGDGNQPQHF. Written as DNA, the CDR3 is TGTGCCAGCAGTGTGGGGGGAGGCGACGGCAATCAGCCCCAGCATTTT. The chain is built from TRBV9 and TRBJ1-5, with D tentatively TRBD1 (5 bases). Germline V gene sequence: CDR1 SGDLS, CDR2 YYNGEE. The V gene lost 5 bases and the J gene lost 2 bases, with 17 bases spanning the gap. The CDR3 contains 16 residues.

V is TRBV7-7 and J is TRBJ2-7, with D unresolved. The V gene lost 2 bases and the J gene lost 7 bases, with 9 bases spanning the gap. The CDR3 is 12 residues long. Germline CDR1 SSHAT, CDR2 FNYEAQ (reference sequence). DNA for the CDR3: TGTGCCAGCAGCTTAATCCTCTTTGAGCAGTACTTC. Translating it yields CASSLILFEQYF.

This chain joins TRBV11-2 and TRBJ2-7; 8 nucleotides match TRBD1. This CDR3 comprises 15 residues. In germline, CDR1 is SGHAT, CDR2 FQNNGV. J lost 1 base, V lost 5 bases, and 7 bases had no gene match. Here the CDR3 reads CASSPRTGLSYEQYF. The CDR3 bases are TGTGCCAGCAGCCCTCGGACAGGGTTATCCTACGAGCAGTACTTC.

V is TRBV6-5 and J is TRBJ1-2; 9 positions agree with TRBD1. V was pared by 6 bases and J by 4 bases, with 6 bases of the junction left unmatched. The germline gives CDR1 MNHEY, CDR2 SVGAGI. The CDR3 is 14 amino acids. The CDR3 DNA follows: TGTGCCAGCAGGCCGGGACAGGGAATCTATGGCTACACCTTC. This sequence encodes CASRPGQGIYGYTF.

CDR3 protein: CASSHGGPYEQFF. In nucleotides, the CDR3 is TGCGCCAGCAGTCATGGAGGGCCATATGAGCAGTTCTTC. The rearrangement uses TRBV23-1 and TRBJ2-1, with D perhaps TRBD2 (6 bases). TRBV23-1 counts as an open reading frame of uncertain function. Trimming cost V 3 bases and J 8 bases, with 11 bases left between them. This CDR3 has 13 amino acids.

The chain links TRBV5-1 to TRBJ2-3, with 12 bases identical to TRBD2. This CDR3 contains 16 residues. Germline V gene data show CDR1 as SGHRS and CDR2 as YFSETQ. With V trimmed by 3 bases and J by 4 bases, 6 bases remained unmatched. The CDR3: CASSSQTSGRSDTQYF. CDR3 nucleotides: TGCGCCAGCAGCTCTCAGACTAGCGGGAGATCAGATACGCAGTATTTT. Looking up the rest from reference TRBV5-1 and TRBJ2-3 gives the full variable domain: KAGVTQTPRYLIKTRGQQVTLSCSPISGHRSVSWYQQTPGQGLQFLFEYFSETQRNKGNFPGRFSGRQFSNSRSEMNVSTLELGDSALYLCASSSQTSGRSDTQYFGPGTRLTVL.

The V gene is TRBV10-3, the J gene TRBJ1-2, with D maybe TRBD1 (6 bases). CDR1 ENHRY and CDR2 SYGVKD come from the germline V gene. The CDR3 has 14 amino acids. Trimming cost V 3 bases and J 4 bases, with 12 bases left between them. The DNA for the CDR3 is TGTGCCATCAGTGAATTACAGGGCCCCTATGGCTACACCTTC. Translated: CAISELQGPYGYTF.

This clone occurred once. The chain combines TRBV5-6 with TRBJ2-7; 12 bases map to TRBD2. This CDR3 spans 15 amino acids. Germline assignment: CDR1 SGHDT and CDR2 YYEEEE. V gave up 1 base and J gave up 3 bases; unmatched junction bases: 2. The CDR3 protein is CASSLRLAGVYEQYF. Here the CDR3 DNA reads TGTGCCAGCAGCTTGAGACTAGCGGGAGTCTACGAGCAGTACTTC. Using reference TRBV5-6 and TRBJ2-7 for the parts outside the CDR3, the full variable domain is DAGVTQSPTHLIKTRGQQVTLRCSPKSGHDTVSWYQQALGQGPQFIFQYYEEEERQRGNFPDRFSGHQFPNYSSELNVNALLLGDSALYLCASSLRLAGVYEQYFGPGTRLTVT.

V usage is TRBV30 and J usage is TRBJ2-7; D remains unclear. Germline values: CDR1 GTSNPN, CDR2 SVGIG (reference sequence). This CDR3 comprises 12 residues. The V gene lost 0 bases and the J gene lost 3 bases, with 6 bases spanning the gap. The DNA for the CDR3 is TGTGCCTGGAGTGTAGAGCTCTACGAGCAGTACTTC. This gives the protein CAWSVELYEQYF.

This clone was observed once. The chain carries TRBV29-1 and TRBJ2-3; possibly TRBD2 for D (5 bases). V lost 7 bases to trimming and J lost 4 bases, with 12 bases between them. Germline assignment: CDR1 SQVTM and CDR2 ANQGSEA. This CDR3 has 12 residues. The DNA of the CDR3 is TGCAGCGCCCGGAAGGGAGCAGATACGCAGTATTTT. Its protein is CSARKGADTQYF.

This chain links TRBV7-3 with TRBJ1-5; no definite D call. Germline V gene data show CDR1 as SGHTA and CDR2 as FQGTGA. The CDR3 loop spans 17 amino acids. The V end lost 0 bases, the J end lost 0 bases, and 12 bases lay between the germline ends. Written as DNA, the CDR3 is TGTGCCAGCAGCTTAACGAGGGAGGTGAATAGCAATCAGCCCCAGCATTTT. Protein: CASSLTREVNSNQPQHF.

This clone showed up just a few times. Here the CDR3 reads CASSKARGSGYNEQFF. The CDR3 DNA sequence: TGTGCCAGTAGTAAGGCCCGCGGGAGTGGCTACAATGAGCAGTTCTTC. The J gene is TRBJ2-1, the V gene TRBV19; 7 nucleotides match TRBD2. V dropped 4 bases and J dropped 3; count of bases not matched to a gene: 9. This CDR3 region has 16 residues. The V gene's germline CDR1 is LNHDA and CDR2 SQIVND (reference sequence).

The CDR3 bases are TGCAGCGTTGAAGCTGGGCTCGGTGAAGCTTTCTTT. Translating it yields CSVEAGLGEAFF. V usage is TRBV29-1 and J usage is TRBJ1-1; no definite D call. From germline, CDR1 is SQVTM and CDR2 ANQGSEA. CDR3 length: 12 residues. V was trimmed by 1 base and J by 7 bases, leaving 10 bases between them.

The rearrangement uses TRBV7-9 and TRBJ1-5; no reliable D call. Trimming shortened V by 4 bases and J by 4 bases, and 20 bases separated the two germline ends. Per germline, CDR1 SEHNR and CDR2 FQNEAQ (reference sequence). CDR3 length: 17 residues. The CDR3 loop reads CASSSGQVPQQNQPQHF. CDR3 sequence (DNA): TGTGCCAGCAGCTCCGGCCAGGTCCCACAACAGAATCAGCCCCAGCATTTT.

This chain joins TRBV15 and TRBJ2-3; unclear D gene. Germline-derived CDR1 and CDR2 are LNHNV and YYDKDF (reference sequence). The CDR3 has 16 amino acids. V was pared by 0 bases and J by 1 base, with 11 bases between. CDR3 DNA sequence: TGTGCCACCAGCAGAGATCTGGCGGAAGGCACAGATACGCAGTATTTT. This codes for CATSRDLAEGTDTQYF.

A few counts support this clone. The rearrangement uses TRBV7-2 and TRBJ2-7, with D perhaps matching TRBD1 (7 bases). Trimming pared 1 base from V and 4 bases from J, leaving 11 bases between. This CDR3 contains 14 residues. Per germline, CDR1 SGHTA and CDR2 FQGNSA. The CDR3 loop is CASSLDRGGYEQYF. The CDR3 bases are TGTGCCAGCAGCTTAGACAGGGGAGGTTACGAGCAGTACTTC.

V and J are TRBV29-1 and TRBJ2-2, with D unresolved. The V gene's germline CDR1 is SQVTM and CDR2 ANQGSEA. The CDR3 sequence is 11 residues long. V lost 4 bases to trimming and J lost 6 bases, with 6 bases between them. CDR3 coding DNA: TGCAGCGTTGGTACTGCCGGGGAGCTGTTTTTT. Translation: CSVGTAGELFF.

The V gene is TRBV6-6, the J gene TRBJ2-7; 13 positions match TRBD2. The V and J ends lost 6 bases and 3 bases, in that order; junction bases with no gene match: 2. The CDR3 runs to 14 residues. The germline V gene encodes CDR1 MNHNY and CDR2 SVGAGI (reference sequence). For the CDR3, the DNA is TGTGCCAGCAGCGGACTAGCGGGAGTCTACGAGCAGTACTTC. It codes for CASSGLAGVYEQYF.

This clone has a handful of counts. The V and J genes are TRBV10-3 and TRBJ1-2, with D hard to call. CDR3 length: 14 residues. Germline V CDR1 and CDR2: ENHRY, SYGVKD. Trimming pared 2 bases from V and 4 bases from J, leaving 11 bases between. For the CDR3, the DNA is TGTGCCATCAGTGAGGGCCTGGGGTTCTATGGCTACACCTTC. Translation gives CAISEGLGFYGYTF.

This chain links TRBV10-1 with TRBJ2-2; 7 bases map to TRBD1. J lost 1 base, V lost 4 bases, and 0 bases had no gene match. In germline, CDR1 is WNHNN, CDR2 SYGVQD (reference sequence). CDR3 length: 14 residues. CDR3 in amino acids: CASSGTGNTGELFF. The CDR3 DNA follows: TGCGCCAGCAGTGGGACAGGGAACACCGGGGAGCTGTTTTTT.

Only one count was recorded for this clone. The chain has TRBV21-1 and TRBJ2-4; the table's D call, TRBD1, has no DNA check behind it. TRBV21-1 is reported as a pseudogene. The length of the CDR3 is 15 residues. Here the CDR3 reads CASRGYREAKNIQYF. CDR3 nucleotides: TGTGCCAGCAGGGGATACAGGGAAGCCAAAAACATTCAGTACTTC.

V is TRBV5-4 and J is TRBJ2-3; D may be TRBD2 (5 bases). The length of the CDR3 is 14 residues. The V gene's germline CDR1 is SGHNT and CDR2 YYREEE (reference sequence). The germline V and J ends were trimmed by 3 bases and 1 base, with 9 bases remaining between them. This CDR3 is CASSSKGGTDTQYF. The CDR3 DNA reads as TGTGCCAGCAGCTCAAAGGGAGGCACAGATACGCAGTATTTT.

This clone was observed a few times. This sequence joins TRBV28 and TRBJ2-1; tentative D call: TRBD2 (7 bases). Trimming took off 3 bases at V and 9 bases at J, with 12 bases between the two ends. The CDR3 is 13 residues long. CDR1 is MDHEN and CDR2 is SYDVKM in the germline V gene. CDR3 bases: TGTGCCAGCAGTTTTGTGGGGGGGGCTGAGCAGTTCTTC. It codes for CASSFVGGAEQFF.

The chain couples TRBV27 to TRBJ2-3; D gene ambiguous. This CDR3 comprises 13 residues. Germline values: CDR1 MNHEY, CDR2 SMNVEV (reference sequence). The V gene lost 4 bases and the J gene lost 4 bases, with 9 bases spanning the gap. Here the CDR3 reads CASSSTTSDTQYF. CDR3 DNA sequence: TGTGCCAGCAGTTCGACCACTTCAGATACGCAGTATTTT.

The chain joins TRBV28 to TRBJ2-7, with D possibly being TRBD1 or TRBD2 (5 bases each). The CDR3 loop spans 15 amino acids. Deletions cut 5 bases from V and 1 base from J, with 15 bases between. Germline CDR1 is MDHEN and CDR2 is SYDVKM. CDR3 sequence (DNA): TGTGCCAGCAGTCCTCGGGGAACAGGATCCTACGAGCAGTACTTC. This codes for CASSPRGTGSYEQYF.